Reported below is one T cell receptor beta chain. This record comes from a study of blood T cell repertoires in COVID-19. Study background: Samples of COVID-19 (acute and convalescent) were obtained from the United States, Italy and Spain. PBMCs, B-cell-depleted T cells, or T cells were the source of the cDNA or gDNA that made up the material.

Methods used by the authors: Reference gene primer amplification gave nucleated cell count estimates. Using immunoSEQ multiplex PCR, the repertoire was profiled, and TCRdb retains in-frame clones only, with some absent. For V, J and clone size, that table is used; D and trimming come from the DNA. The repertoire consists of some 97,000 clones, with approximately 90% occurring once and the leading ten covering about 1.7%. The receptor was isolated from a man aged 55 to 70 with acute or convalescent COVID-19. Sequenced input: peripheral blood.

The CDR3 loop reads CASSPPAGAALNQPQHF. CDR3 in DNA: TGTGCCAGCAGCCCCCCGGCTGGGGCAGCATTGAATCAGCCCCAGCATTTT. The chain carries TRBV11-3 and TRBJ1-5; D possibly corresponds to TRBD1 (5 bases). Germline V lookup: CDR1 SGHNT, CDR2 YENEEA. V lost 5 bases to trimming and J lost 4 bases, with 21 bases between them. The CDR3 totals 17 residues.